This TCR beta chain was observed in a study of spatial heterogeneity in lung cancer. Study results and caveats: Follow-up blood showed ubiquitous expanded tumor TCRs less than blood at resection did.

Time point reported: sample taken at primary tumor resection. Sequencing of whole RNA from tumor, nontumor lung or frozen PBMC involved no sorting. Every individual TCR cDNA molecule carried its own unique molecular identifier, which allowed correction of PCR and sequencing errors. TCRdb re-analysed the 5' RACE reads in MiXCR, keeping a single row per CDR3 protein. Of 35,000 to 55,000 distinct CDR3 sequences listed, roughly 15% are singletons. This clonotype was observed a few times. The antigen remains undetermined. Germline values: CDR1 DFQATT, CDR2 SNEGSKA (reference sequence). V was clipped by 5 bases and J by 7 bases, with 21 bases between them. The CDR3 runs 14 residues.

The starting material was PBMCs, obtained at surgery. The sequence came from a male donor with early-stage non-small cell lung cancer. The chain is built from TRBV20-1 and TRBJ2-7; no clear D. As DNA, the CDR3 is TGCAGTGCTGGCATCGGGCAGGACCCAATAGAGCAGTACTTC. This encodes CSAGIGQDPIEQYF.